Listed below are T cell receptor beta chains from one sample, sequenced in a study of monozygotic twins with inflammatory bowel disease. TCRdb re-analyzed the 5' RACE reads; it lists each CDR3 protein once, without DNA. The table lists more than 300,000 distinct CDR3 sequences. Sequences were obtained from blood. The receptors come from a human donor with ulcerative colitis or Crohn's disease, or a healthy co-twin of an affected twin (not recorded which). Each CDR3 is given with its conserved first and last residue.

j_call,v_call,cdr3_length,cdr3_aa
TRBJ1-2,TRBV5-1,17,CASSWGQGTVRGYSYTF
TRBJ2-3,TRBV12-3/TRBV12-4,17,CASTILRRTGTTDTQYF
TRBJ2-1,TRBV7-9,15,CASSPGLAASNEQFF
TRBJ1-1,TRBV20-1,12,CSARRQYTEAFF
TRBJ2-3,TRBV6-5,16,CASSSKHRGQRHTQYF
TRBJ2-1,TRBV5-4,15,CASSQGSGGSGEQFF
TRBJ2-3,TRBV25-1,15,CASSVLGQDPDTQYF
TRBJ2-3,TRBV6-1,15,CASSPRGPIADTQYF
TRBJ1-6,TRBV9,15,CASSVAGGRNSPLHF
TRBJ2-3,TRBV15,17,CATSTSGRTRFTDTQYF
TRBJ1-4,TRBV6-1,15,CASSEGWGANEKLFF
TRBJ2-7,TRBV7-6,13,CASSPELTYEQYF
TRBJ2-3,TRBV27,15,CASSRPRTGTDTQYF
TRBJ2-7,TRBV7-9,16,CASSLGLRGSSYEQYF
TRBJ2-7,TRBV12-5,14,CASGTGDGRLEQYF
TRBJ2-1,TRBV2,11,CASAPWDEQFF
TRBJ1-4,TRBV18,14,CASSPRRVGEKLFF
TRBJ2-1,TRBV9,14,CASSPTGTSNEQFF
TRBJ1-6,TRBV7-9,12,CASSSFNSPLHF
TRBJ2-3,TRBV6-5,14,CASSNRGLTDTQYF
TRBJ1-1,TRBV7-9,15,CASSLQGKKNTEAFF
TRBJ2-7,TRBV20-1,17,CSAEGAGGPAGFYEQYF
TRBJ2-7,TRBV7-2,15,CASSSSGRASYEQYF
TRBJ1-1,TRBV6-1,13,CASTGSENTEAFF
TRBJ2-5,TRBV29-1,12,CSVEYGLETQYF
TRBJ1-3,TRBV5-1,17,CASSQALTGNSGNTIYF
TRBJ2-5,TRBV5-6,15,CASSLVGRQGETQYF
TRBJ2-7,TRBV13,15,CASSFFGGSDYEQYF
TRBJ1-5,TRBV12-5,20,CASAKHRDRGPKVGFQPQHF
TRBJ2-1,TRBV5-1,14,CASSLGTADNEQFF
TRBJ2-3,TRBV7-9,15,CASSRPLAGTDTQYF
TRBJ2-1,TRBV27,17,CASRPSFRGSSYNEQFF
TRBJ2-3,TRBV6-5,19,CASSCSLAGGLIGTDTQYF
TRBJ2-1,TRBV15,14,CATSVLGGINEQFF
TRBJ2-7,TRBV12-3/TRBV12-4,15,CASSLRGSSWREQYF
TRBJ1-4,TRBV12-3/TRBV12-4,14,CASSFTGGAEKLFF
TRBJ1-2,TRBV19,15,CASSTATGTDYGYTF
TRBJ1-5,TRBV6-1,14,CASSARGQYQPQHF
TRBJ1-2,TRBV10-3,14,CAISEQGGVDGYTF
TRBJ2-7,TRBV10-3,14,CAISTGQGLYEQYF
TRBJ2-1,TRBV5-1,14,CASSLASRDTEQFF
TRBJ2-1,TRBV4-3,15,CASSQDVGAYNEQFF
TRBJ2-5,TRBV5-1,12,CASTRVGETQYF
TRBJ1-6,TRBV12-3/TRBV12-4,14,CASSSLQGGSPLHF
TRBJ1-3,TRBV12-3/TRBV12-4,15,CASSSRTGSGNTIYF
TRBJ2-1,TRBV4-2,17,CASSQDPGLAGVGEQFF
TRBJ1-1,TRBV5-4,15,CASSLRQGSVTEAFF
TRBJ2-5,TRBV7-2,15,CASSPSGVYQETQYF